The clone carrying this TCR beta chain showed up just a few times. No antigen is known for it. The data derive from a study of PD-1 blockade in classical Hodgkin lymphoma. Patients all relapsed after autologous stem cell transplantation, and there was variation in brentuximab vedotin exposure. Sequencing was performed with immunoSEQ multiplex PCR; in TCRdb, only in-frame clones are kept and a portion is missing. Among 90,000 to 95,000 clones listed, 85% to 90% were seen once. CDR3 length equals 16 residues. Looked up from germline, CDR1 is SGHAT and CDR2 is FQDESV (reference sequence). With 4 bases clipped from V and 0 bases from J, the junction kept 5 bases outside the gene matches. Study-level points and caveats: Why the repertoires differ is still unclear, perhaps disease activity or prior therapy.

The receptor comes from a human donor with classical Hodgkin lymphoma. The gene calls are TRBV11-1 and TRBJ2-1, with TRBD2 matching over 8 bases. The specimen was peripheral blood mononuclear cells (PBMCs), collected before the second cycle of nivolumab. CDR3 residues: CASSYLAGSSYNEQFF. For the CDR3, the DNA is TGTGCCAGCAGCTACTTAGCGGGGAGCTCCTACAATGAGCAGTTCTTC.